These 26 T cell receptor beta chains share one sample of origin, sequenced in a study of shared clonotypes between healthy human individuals. Method: immunoSEQ multiplex PCR; TCRdb's copy keeps in-frame clones and lacks some. Here the sample spans 200,000 to 250,000 clones, over 50% being singletons. The source material was memory CD4+ T cells sorted from blood. Subset: CD45RA-negative fraction. The receptor source for this set is a man aged 25-45 years in good health.

The chain has TRBV6-5 and TRBJ1-4; the D gene is possibly TRBD1 (6 bases). CDR3 length: 14 amino acids. Germline CDR1 reads MNHEY; CDR2 reads SVGAGI. The V and J ends lost 4 bases and 3 bases respectively, with 9 bases between them. CDR3 DNA sequence: TGTGCCAGCAGTTTACAGGGAGCTAATGAAAAACTGTTTTTT. This translates into CASSLQGANEKLFF.

The chain links TRBV6-1 to TRBJ2-1, with D unclear. The V gene lost 2 bases and the J gene lost 13 bases, with 9 bases spanning the gap. Germline values: CDR1 MNHNS, CDR2 SASEGT. The CDR3 contains 11 residues. The CDR3 reads CASSESPPQFF. In DNA, the CDR3 is TGTGCCAGCAGTGAAAGCCCCCCCCAGTTCTTC.

This clone was picked up one time. J is TRBJ1-1 and V is TRBV6-5; a weak D match, TRBD1 (5 bases). Trimming stripped 2 bases from V and 1 base from J, with 11 bases between. Germline CDR1 is MNHEY and CDR2 is SVGAGI. This CDR3 contains 15 residues. This chain's CDR3 is CASSYGAGTNTEAFF. The CDR3 nucleotides read TGTGCCAGCAGTTACGGGGCAGGGACGAACACTGAAGCTTTCTTT.

This rearrangement joins TRBV28 to TRBJ2-3, with D perhaps being TRBD1 or TRBD2 (5 bases each). V was pared by 10 bases and J by 5 bases, with 13 bases between. The CDR3 has 12 residues. CDR1 and CDR2 (germline): MDHEN, SYDVKM. CDR3 loop: CAIRDLRDTQYF. CDR3 nucleotides: TGTGCCATTCGGGACCTTAGAGATACGCAGTATTTT.

This rearrangement joins TRBV7-2 to TRBJ2-6, with 8 bases fitting TRBD2. The CDR3 sequence is 15 residues long. Germline trimming cut 9 bases from V and 4 bases from J; bases unmatched to any gene: 8. Germline-derived CDR1 and CDR2 are SGHTA and FQGNSA. The CDR3 is CASLAGYSGANVLTF. The CDR3, as DNA: TGTGCCAGTTTAGCGGGATACTCCGGGGCCAACGTCCTGACTTTC.

This clone was seen only a few times. V gene TRBV6-1 combines with J gene TRBJ2-2, with D tentatively TRBD2 (5 bases). The V gene lost 7 bases and the J gene lost 5 bases, with 17 bases spanning the gap. The CDR3 covers 15 residues. The V gene's germline CDR1 is MNHNS and CDR2 SASEGT. The CDR3 DNA sequence: TGTGCCAGCACTGACTCGCGGGTTGTGACCGGGGAGCTGTTTTTT. It is translated as CASTDSRVVTGELFF.

The chain is built from TRBV7-3 and TRBJ2-1; D possibly corresponds to TRBD2 (5 bases). V gave up 5 bases and J gave up 9 bases, with 8 bases separating them. This CDR3 has 11 residues. Germline V lookup: CDR1 SGHTA, CDR2 FQGTGA. The CDR3 sequence: CASSDGGEQFF. The CDR3 DNA is TGTGCCAGCAGCGACGGAGGTGAGCAGTTCTTC.

The chain recombines TRBV19 with TRBJ2-1; D may be TRBD1 (5 bases). The length of the CDR3 is 15 residues. Looked up from germline, CDR1 is LNHDA and CDR2 is SQIVND (reference sequence). The V end lost 2 bases, the J end lost 6 bases, and 14 bases lay between the germline ends. This CDR3 is CASSIQGPRGNEQFF. In nucleotides, the CDR3 is TGTGCCAGTAGTATACAGGGCCCACGAGGCAATGAGCAGTTCTTC.

The chain carries TRBV10-3 and TRBJ1-4; 10 nucleotides align to TRBD1. There are 14 residues in the CDR3. The trim removed 6 bases at V and 6 bases at J, leaving 4 bases unmatched. Per germline, CDR1 ENHRY and CDR2 SYGVKD. The DNA of the CDR3 is TGTGCCATCAGGGCCGGGACAGGGGATGAAAAACTGTTTTTT. Its protein is CAIRAGTGDEKLFF.

The chain combines TRBV19 with TRBJ2-3; TRBD1 matches at 11 bases. CDR3 length: 14 residues. V shed 5 bases, J shed 4 bases, and the junction held 2 bases outside the gene matches. Germline-derived CDR1 and CDR2 are LNHDA and SQIVND (reference sequence). In nucleotides, the CDR3 is TGTGCCAGTAGTGTGGGACAGGGGGCAGATACGCAGTATTTT. Translation: CASSVGQGADTQYF.

The CDR3, as DNA: TGTGCCAGCAGCTTAGGCGGGACTAACAATGAGCAGTTCTTC. Translation gives CASSLGGTNNEQFF. The chain carries TRBV7-9 and TRBJ2-1; 7 bases map to TRBD2. The CDR3 is 14 amino acids. Germline loops: CDR1 SEHNR, CDR2 FQNEAQ (reference sequence). Unmatched junction bases numbered 2, after V lost 1 base and J lost 5 bases.

The chain employs TRBV28 and TRBJ2-3, with 9 bases lining up with TRBD2. After removal of 5 bases from V and 2 bases from J, the junction contained 5 bases not matched to a gene. The germline gives CDR1 MDHEN, CDR2 SYDVKM. This CDR3 spans 15 amino acids. The CDR3 protein is CASSGRLADTDTQYF. The CDR3 DNA sequence: TGTGCCAGCAGTGGGAGACTAGCGGACACAGATACGCAGTATTTT.

The gene calls are TRBV5-1 and TRBJ2-1; maybe TRBD2 (6 bases). Trimming stripped 2 bases from V and 4 bases from J, with 16 bases between. Germline V gene data show CDR1 as SGHRS and CDR2 as YFSETQ. The CDR3 totals 16 residues. As DNA, the CDR3 is TGCGCCAGCAGCTTATTACCGGGAGACGGGTACAATGAGCAGTTCTTC. Protein sequence: CASSLLPGDGYNEQFF. The full variable domain, in which reference TRBV5-1 and TRBJ2-1 provide the parts outside the CDR3, is KAGVTQTPRYLIKTRGQQVTLSCSPISGHRSVSWYQQTPGQGLQFLFEYFSETQRNKGNFPGRFSGRQFSNSRSEMNVSTLELGDSALYLCASSLLPGDGYNEQFFGPGTRLTVL.

This clone has only a few counts. The chain employs TRBV7-3 and TRBJ2-6; D is unclear. V was trimmed by 6 bases and J by 4 bases, leaving 13 bases between them. The CDR3 contains 15 residues. Germline CDR1 SGHTA, CDR2 FQGTGA. The CDR3 DNA reads as TGTGCCAGCAGTCCTGGGGTTACGGGGGCCAACGTCCTGACTTTC. It encodes CASSPGVTGANVLTF.

There are a few counts of this clone. The chain uses TRBV10-1 and TRBJ2-7; 9 nucleotides agree with TRBD2. After removal of 3 bases from V and 4 bases from J, the junction contained 22 bases not matched to a gene. This CDR3 has 20 amino acids. Germline values: CDR1 WNHNN, CDR2 SYGVQD (reference sequence). CDR3 in DNA: TGCGCCAGCAGTGACAATGTTAAGGTAGCGGGAGCCGGTCGGGTATACGAGCAGTACTTC. Amino acids: CASSDNVKVAGAGRVYEQYF.

This chain links TRBV27 with TRBJ1-1; D possibly corresponds to TRBD1 (5 bases). The CDR3 runs to 14 residues. The V end lost 3 bases, the J end lost 3 bases, and 11 bases lay between the germline ends. Germline loops: CDR1 MNHEY, CDR2 SMNVEV (reference sequence). The CDR3 DNA follows: TGTGCCAGCAGTTTCCGGACATTGGACACTGAAGCTTTCTTT. It encodes CASSFRTLDTEAFF.

J is TRBJ2-1 and V is TRBV18; D might be TRBD1 or TRBD2, each matching 6 bases. Germline CDR1 and CDR2: KGHSH and LQKENI. The CDR3 spans 15 residues. V was cut by 5 bases and J by 3 bases, with 14 bases left in between. The CDR3 sequence: CASSEEGGFYNEQFF. DNA of the CDR3: TGTGCCAGCTCAGAAGAAGGGGGGTTCTACAATGAGCAGTTCTTC.

This rearrangement joins TRBV19 to TRBJ2-7; D unresolved. V shed 6 bases and J shed 1 base, with 16 bases lying between them. This CDR3 is 15 amino acids long. The germline V gene has CDR1 LNHDA and CDR2 SQIVND (reference sequence). CDR3 nucleotides: TGTGCCAGTAGGCTTCGGACCCAAGAATCCTACGAGCAGTACTTC. Amino acids: CASRLRTQESYEQYF.

Concerning this clone itself: The sample contains more than one DNA sequence encoding this CDR3. The rearrangement links TRBV14 to TRBJ2-2; 9 bases match TRBD2. The CDR3 loop spans 16 amino acids. Germline V CDR1 and CDR2: SGHDN, FVKESK. V trimming: 4 bases; J trimming: 2 bases; junction bases outside the gene matches: 5. The CDR3 sequence: CASSPRLAVNTGELFF. CDR3 DNA sequence: TGTGCCAGCAGCCCAAGACTAGCGGTAAACACCGGGGAGCTGTTTTTT.

This clone was recorded many times. CDR3 DNA: TGTGCCAGCAGTTTGGGGGGACAGAGTAATGAAAAACTGTTTTTT. Its translation is CASSLGGQSNEKLFF. The gene calls are TRBV27 and TRBJ1-4, with 7 bases that match TRBD1. The CDR3 consists of 15 residues. J was trimmed by 4 bases and V by 3 bases; bases with no gene match: 5. Per germline, CDR1 MNHEY and CDR2 SMNVEV (reference sequence).

The chain couples TRBV18 to TRBJ2-7; TRBD1 might be the D (6 bases). This CDR3 has 13 amino acids. Per the germline V gene, CDR1 is KGHSH and CDR2 is LQKENI. V lost 4 bases and J 0 bases, leaving 7 bases between the germline ends. CDR3 in DNA: TGTGCCAGCTCACGGACAGACTCCTACGAGCAGTACTTC. This encodes CASSRTDSYEQYF.

In its sample, this clone was seen a few times. This chain uses TRBV28 with TRBJ1-2, with unresolved D. The CDR3 length is 15 residues. The V and J ends lost 4 bases and 5 bases respectively, with 17 bases between them. The germline V gene has CDR1 MDHEN and CDR2 SYDVKM. CDR3 coding DNA: TGTGCCAGCAGTTCGGGAGGGAGGCTTGGTTATGGCTACACCTTC. Its protein product is CASSSGGRLGYGYTF.

This clone was seen only a few times. The chain links TRBV2 to TRBJ2-3; no firm D call. V dropped 2 bases and J dropped 11 bases, with 14 bases sitting between them. The CDR3 has 13 residues. Per germline, CDR1 SNHLY and CDR2 FYNNEI. Here the CDR3 DNA reads TGTGCCAGCAGTGAAAGTTGGTCGGGTAGGCAGTATTTT. It translates to CASSESWSGRQYF.

This sequence joins TRBV29-1 and TRBJ2-7; D is possibly TRBD1 or TRBD2 (5 bases each). Trimming left V 5 bases short and J 3 bases short, with 17 bases between. The germline CDR1 and CDR2 sequences are SQVTM and ANQGSEA. The CDR3 is made up of 14 amino acids. The CDR3 DNA reads as TGCAGCGTTAGCCCGGGACCTGGGGACTACGAGCAGTACTTC. Its protein product is CSVSPGPGDYEQYF.

The J gene is TRBJ2-5, the V gene TRBV10-1, with 8 positions matching TRBD1. This CDR3 has 15 residues. With 4 bases clipped from V and 5 bases from J, the junction kept 9 bases outside the gene matches. Germline V lookup: CDR1 WNHNN, CDR2 SYGVQD (reference sequence). The chain's CDR3 is CASSGGRGRLETQYF. The CDR3, as DNA: TGCGCCAGCAGTGGGGGCAGGGGGCGATTGGAGACCCAGTACTTC.

The V gene is TRBV7-2, the J gene TRBJ2-2; D is ambiguous. Germline CDR1 and CDR2: SGHTA and FQGNSA. The CDR3 covers 16 residues. V was clipped by 5 bases and J by 1 base, with 14 bases between them. The CDR3 nucleotides are TGTGCCAGCAGCCGAGCCGGAGTCATGAACACCGGGGAGCTGTTTTTT. It codes for CASSRAGVMNTGELFF. The entire variable domain, with the rest obtained from reference TRBV7-2 and TRBJ2-2, is as follows: GAGVSQSPSNKVTEKGKDVELRCDPISGHTALYWYRQSLGQGLEFLIYFQGNSAPDKSGLPSDRFSAERTGGSVSTLTIQRTQQEDSAVYLCASSRAGVMNTGELFFGEGSRLTVL.